These 20 T cell receptor beta chains came from one sample sequenced in a study of T-cell reconstitution after alpha-beta-depleted transplantation in children. TCRbeta library preparation incorporated unique molecular identifiers. TCRdb used MiXCR to reprocess the PCR reads, holding one entry per CDR3 protein. Of about a million distinct CDR3 sequences in the sample, about 29% were seen once. Here the sequenced sample was PBMCs, mostly from graft donor cells, taken 360 days after TCRalphabeta/CD19-depleted stem cell transplant. These receptors were taken from a boy in the first two years of life who had a stem cell transplant for SCID, so the T cells may come from the graft donor.

The genes are TRBV27 and TRBJ2-2; 10 bases map to TRBD1. V lost 5 bases, J lost 7 bases, and 13 bases stayed unmatched. There are 17 residues in the CDR3. Germline assignment: CDR1 MNHEY and CDR2 SMNVEV (reference sequence). As DNA, the CDR3 is TGTGCCAGCAGTCTTAGACAGGGGGCCAACGGGAACGGGGAGCTGTTTTTT. Protein product: CASSLRQGANGNGELFF.

This clonotype was seen more than once but under ten times. The V and J genes are TRBV7-2 and TRBJ2-1, with 11 bases fitting TRBD2. The V segment lost 1 base and the J segment 6 bases; nucleotides outside the gene matches: 2. The germline CDR1 and CDR2 sequences are SGHTA and FQGNSA. The CDR3 loop spans 15 amino acids. CDR3 sequence reads: CASSLEGLAGNEQFF. The CDR3 coding sequence is TGTGCCAGCAGCTTAGAAGGACTAGCGGGCAATGAGCAGTTCTTC.

A few counts support this clonotype. The rearrangement uses TRBV12-3 or TRBV12-4 and TRBJ2-7, with 9 bases matching TRBD1. V was clipped by 6 bases and J by 6 bases; unmatched bases: 12. The CDR3 length is 15 residues. CDR3 DNA: TGTGCCAGCAGGCTAGGTGGGACAGGGTCCCGCGAGCAGTACTTC. Translation: CASRLGGTGSREQYF.

This clonotype was observed a handful of times. DNA for the CDR3: TGTGCCAGCATCACCACAGGAACCACTGAAGCTTTCTTT. As protein: CASITTGTTEAFF. The V and J genes are TRBV12-3 or TRBV12-4 and TRBJ1-1, with D tentatively TRBD1 (5 bases). V lost 7 bases and J lost 4, with 13 bases in between. The CDR3 is made up of 13 amino acids.

This chain joins TRBV20-1 and TRBJ2-5; TRBD1 aligns across 9 bases. Germline V lookup: CDR1 DFQATT, CDR2 SNEGSKA (reference sequence). This CDR3 is built from 19 residues. The trim removed 0 bases at V and 1 base at J, leaving 15 bases unmatched. As DNA, the CDR3 is TGCAGTGCTAGAGAAGAAGAGGGACAGGGTATTCCCCTCCAAGAGACCCAGTACTTC. Its translation: CSAREEEGQGIPLQETQYF.

This chain uses TRBV7-8 with TRBJ2-7; TRBD2 might be the D (6 bases). Germline assignment: CDR1 SGHVS and CDR2 FQNEAQ. V gave up 1 base and J gave up 5 bases, with 21 bases separating them. The CDR3 loop spans 17 amino acids. CDR3 nucleotides: TGTGCCAGCAGCTTAGGACCCGCTGGAGGGATATACGACGAGCAGTACTTC. Protein: CASSLGPAGGIYDEQYF.

The rearrangement joins TRBV5-1 to TRBJ1-2; no reliable D call. Germline CDR1 and CDR2: SGHRS and YFSETQ. Trimming shortened V by 1 base and J by 8 bases, and 15 bases separated the two germline ends. This CDR3 has 14 residues. CDR3 residues: CASSLIPLMGGYTF. CDR3 coding DNA: TGCGCCAGCAGCTTGATTCCCCTAATGGGAGGCTACACCTTC.

This clonotype appeared a single time. In DNA form, the CDR3 reads TGTGCCAGCAGTGGACTAGTCGGGGCGCAGTATTTT. Amino acid sequence: CASSGLVGAQYF. The chain carries TRBV6-2 or TRBV6-3 and TRBJ2-3; 7 nucleotides match TRBD2. The CDR3 runs to 12 residues. V lost 5 bases and J lost 10; bases outside the gene matches: 6. The V gene's germline CDR1 is MNHEY and CDR2 SVGEGT.

There are a few counts of this clonotype. The chain recombines TRBV4-1 with TRBJ2-1; D possibly matches TRBD1 or TRBD2 (5 bases each). Germline CDR1 MGHRA, CDR2 YSYEKL. The CDR3 consists of 13 residues. V dropped 2 bases and J dropped 10 bases, with 12 bases sitting between them. CDR3 region: CASSQSGPREQFF. The CDR3 nucleotides read TGCGCCAGCAGCCAATCGGGACCAAGGGAGCAGTTCTTC.

The CDR3 is CASSPLEAGGSPWYNSPLHF. The CDR3, as DNA: TGTGCCAGCAGCCCCCTCGAGGCAGGGGGCTCGCCCTGGTATAATTCACCCCTCCACTTT. The chain has TRBV9 and TRBJ1-6; TRBD1 matches 8 bases. The J segment lost 4 bases and the V segment lost 4 bases, leaving 19 bases of the junction unmatched. CDR1 SGDLS and CDR2 YYNGEE come from the germline V gene. This CDR3 comprises 20 residues.

The chain links TRBV18 to TRBJ2-2, with unresolved D. V was shortened by 2 bases and J by 0 bases, with 16 bases between the two germline ends. The CDR3 sequence is 18 residues long. The germline CDR1 and CDR2 sequences are KGHSH and LQKENI. The CDR3 DNA reads TGTGCCAGCTCACCAGGAAGGTTCGGACCCACGAACACCGGGGAGCTGTTTTTT. As protein: CASSPGRFGPTNTGELFF. Using reference TRBV18 and TRBJ2-2 for the parts outside the CDR3, the full variable domain is NAGVMQNPRHLVRRRGQEARLRCSPMKGHSHVYWYRQLPEEGLKFMVYLQKENIIDESGMPKERFSAEFPKEGPSILRIQQVVRGDSAAYFCASSPGRFGPTNTGELFFGEGSRLTVL.

The gene calls are TRBV18 and TRBJ2-1; D is ambiguous. This CDR3 comprises 14 residues. Trimming shortened V by 3 bases and J by 7 bases, and 13 bases separated the two germline ends. Germline V CDR1 and CDR2: KGHSH, LQKENI. The CDR3 coding sequence is TGTGCCAGCTCACCCCAACGGGCGAATAATGAGCAGTTCTTC. Amino acid sequence: CASSPQRANNEQFF.

This clonotype was observed a few times. V usage is TRBV27 and J usage is TRBJ2-7; D might be TRBD1 (5 bases). V was pared by 3 bases and J by 1 base, with 13 bases between. The CDR3 consists of 15 residues. Germline CDR1 and CDR2: MNHEY and SMNVEV (reference sequence). CDR3 protein: CASSFIGQTSYEQYF. CDR3 DNA sequence: TGTGCCAGCAGTTTCATCGGACAAACTTCCTACGAGCAGTACTTC.

The rearrangement uses TRBV9 and TRBJ1-4; D gene unclear. Germline loops: CDR1 SGDLS, CDR2 YYNGEE. V gave up 1 base and J gave up 7 bases, with 11 bases separating them. The CDR3 consists of 14 residues. This CDR3 is CASSVRADREKLFF. CDR3 coding DNA: TGTGCCAGCAGCGTAAGGGCCGACCGTGAAAAACTGTTTTTT.

This clonotype has only a few counts. This sequence joins TRBV29-1 and TRBJ1-2; maybe TRBD1 (5 bases). V lost 6 bases, J lost 6 bases, and 14 bases lay in between. Per the germline V gene, CDR1 is SQVTM and CDR2 is ANQGSEA. The CDR3 is made up of 12 amino acids. The chain's CDR3 is CSVEGPGDGYTF. DNA of the CDR3: TGCAGCGTCGAGGGGCCAGGCGATGGCTACACCTTC. The whole variable domain, remainder taken from reference TRBV29-1 and TRBJ1-2, is SAVISQKPSRDICQRGTSLTIQCQVDSQVTMMFWYRQQPGQSLTLIATANQGSEATYESGFVIDKFPISRPNLTFSTLTVSNMSPEDSSIYLCSVEGPGDGYTFGSGTRLTVV.

The chain uses TRBV7-2 and TRBJ2-5; 7 bases line up with TRBD1. Germline lookup yields CDR1 SGHTA and CDR2 FQGNSA. Unmatched junction bases numbered 7, after V lost 2 bases and J lost 1 base. The CDR3 contains 16 residues. The CDR3 nucleotides are TGTGCCAGCAGCTTATTTTCCACAGGGGTCCAAGAGACCCAGTACTTC. Protein product: CASSLFSTGVQETQYF.

This clonotype appeared a few times. The V gene is TRBV24-1, the J gene TRBJ2-5, with TRBD1 matching 8 bases. V lost 11 bases and J lost 3; bases outside the gene matches: 4. CDR3 size: 12 residues. Looked up from germline, CDR1 is KGHDR and CDR2 is SFDVKD. Here the CDR3 reads CAIVQGEETQYF. The CDR3 region has the DNA TGTGCCATAGTACAGGGGGAAGAGACCCAGTACTTC.

The table lists this clonotype with many counts. The V call is TRBV5-1, the J call TRBJ2-1; either TRBD1 or TRBD2 may supply D (5 bases each). Trimming stripped 6 bases from V and 5 bases from J, with 15 bases between. This CDR3 is built from 14 residues. Germline loops: CDR1 SGHRS, CDR2 YFSETQ. CDR3 residues: CASTLPGPNNEQFF. The CDR3 DNA is TGCGCCAGCACTTTGCCGGGGCCCAACAATGAGCAGTTCTTC.

This clonotype was seen a handful of times. The CDR3 sequence is CASSSTGGAGTEAFF. In DNA, the CDR3 is TGTGCCAGCAGTTCAACAGGGGGCGCGGGCACTGAAGCTTTCTTT. This chain uses TRBV6-5 with TRBJ1-1; 9 nucleotides agree with TRBD1. Germline V gene lookup returns CDR1 MNHEY and CDR2 SVGAGI. CDR3 length: 15 amino acids. V dropped 4 bases and J dropped 4; count of bases not matched to a gene: 7.

This clonotype was found a few times. J is TRBJ2-3 and V is TRBV20-1; D unresolved. Germline CDR1 reads DFQATT; CDR2 reads SNEGSKA (reference sequence). Trimming pared 6 bases from V and 6 bases from J, leaving 10 bases between. The CDR3 is made up of 11 amino acids. The CDR3: CSAGWTDTQYF. In DNA form, the CDR3 reads TGCAGTGCCGGGTGGACGGATACGCAGTATTTT.